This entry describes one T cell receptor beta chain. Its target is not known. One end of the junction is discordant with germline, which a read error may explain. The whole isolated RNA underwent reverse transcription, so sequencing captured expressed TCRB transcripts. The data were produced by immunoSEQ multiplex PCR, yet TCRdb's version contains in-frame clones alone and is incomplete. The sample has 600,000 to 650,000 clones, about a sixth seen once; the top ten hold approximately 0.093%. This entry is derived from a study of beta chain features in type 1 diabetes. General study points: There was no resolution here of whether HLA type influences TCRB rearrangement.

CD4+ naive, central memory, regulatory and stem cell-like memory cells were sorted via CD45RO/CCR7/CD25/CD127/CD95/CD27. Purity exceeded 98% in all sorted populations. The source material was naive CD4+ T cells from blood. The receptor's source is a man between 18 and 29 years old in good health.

The CDR3 reads CASSPYRDRNPEAFF. CDR3 coding DNA: TGTGCCAGCAGTCCGTACAGGGATCGGAACCCTGAAGCTTTCTTT. The rearrangement uses TRBV27 and TRBJ1-1; TRBD1 is a possible D gene (6 bases). The CDR3 sequence is 15 residues long. Per the germline V gene, CDR1 is MNHEY and CDR2 is SMNVEV (reference sequence).